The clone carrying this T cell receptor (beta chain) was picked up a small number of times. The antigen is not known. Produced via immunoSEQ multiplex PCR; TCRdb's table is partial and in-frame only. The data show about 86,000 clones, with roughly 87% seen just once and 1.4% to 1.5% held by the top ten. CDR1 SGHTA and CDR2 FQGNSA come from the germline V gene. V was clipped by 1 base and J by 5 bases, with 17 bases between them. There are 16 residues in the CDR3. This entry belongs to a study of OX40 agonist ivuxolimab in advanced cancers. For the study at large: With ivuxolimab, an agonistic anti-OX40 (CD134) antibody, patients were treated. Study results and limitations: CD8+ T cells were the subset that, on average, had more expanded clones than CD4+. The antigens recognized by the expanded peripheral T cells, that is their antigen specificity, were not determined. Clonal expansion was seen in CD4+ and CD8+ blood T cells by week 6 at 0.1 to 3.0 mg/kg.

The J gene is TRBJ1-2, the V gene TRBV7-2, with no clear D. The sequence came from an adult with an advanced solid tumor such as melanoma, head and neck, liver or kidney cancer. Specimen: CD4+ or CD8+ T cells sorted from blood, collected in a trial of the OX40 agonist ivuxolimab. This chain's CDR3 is CASSLVANVEVYGYTF. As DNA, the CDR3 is TGTGCCAGCAGCTTAGTGGCAAACGTAGAAGTTTATGGCTACACCTTC.